These 12 T cell receptor beta chains were sequenced from one sample in a study of shared clonotypes between healthy human individuals. Assay used: immunoSEQ multiplex PCR; TCRdb lists only in-frame clones, some missing. The sample contains around 2.3 million clones, approximately 95% of which appear only once. Sequenced input: naive CD4+ T cells sorted from blood. Subset indicated: CD45RA+ positively selected. These receptors all come from a man between 18 and 29 years old in good health.

The genes are TRBV6-5 and TRBJ1-6; 8 bases map to TRBD1. Per the germline V gene, CDR1 is MNHEY and CDR2 is SVGAGI. The CDR3 has 15 residues. V shed 2 bases and J 6 bases; nucleotides not matched to a gene: 3. The CDR3 DNA is TGTGCCAGCAGTTACGGGGACAGGTCTAATTCACCCCTCCACTTT. Translation gives CASSYGDRSNSPLHF.

The gene calls are TRBV18 and TRBJ1-2; D is unclear. The CDR3 totals 14 residues. Trimming took off 3 bases at V and 7 bases at J, with 15 bases between the two ends. Looked up from germline, CDR1 is KGHSH and CDR2 is LQKENI. CDR3 sequence reads: CASSPTDPLGGYTF. The CDR3 region has the DNA TGTGCCAGCTCACCGACGGACCCTTTGGGTGGCTACACCTTC. Together with reference TRBV18 and TRBJ1-2, the CDR3 gives the full variable domain: NAGVMQNPRHLVRRRGQEARLRCSPMKGHSHVYWYRQLPEEGLKFMVYLQKENIIDESGMPKERFSAEFPKEGPSILRIQQVVRGDSAAYFCASSPTDPLGGYTFGSGTRLTVV.

The V call is TRBV27, the J call TRBJ1-5; no reliable D call. The CDR3 loop spans 14 amino acids. From germline, CDR1 is MNHEY and CDR2 SMNVEV (reference sequence). Trimming shortened V by 5 bases and J by 6 bases, and 14 bases separated the two germline ends. The CDR3 is CASSPMGGSQPQHF. The CDR3 DNA reads as TGTGCCAGCAGTCCCATGGGAGGGAGTCAGCCCCAGCATTTT.

Worth noting for this clone: Different DNA sequences within this sample yield the same CDR3. This chain uses TRBV7-2 with TRBJ1-1; D is possibly TRBD1 (5 bases). V was pared by 1 base and J by 1 base, with 7 bases between. Germline values: CDR1 SGHTA, CDR2 FQGNSA. The CDR3 runs to 14 residues. The CDR3 protein is CASSLEGSNTEAFF. The DNA of the CDR3 is TGTGCCAGCAGCTTAGAGGGGTCGAACACTGAAGCTTTCTTT.

V is TRBV5-1 and J is TRBJ2-3; D unclear. Per the germline V gene, CDR1 is SGHRS and CDR2 is YFSETQ. The germline V and J ends were trimmed by 7 bases and 4 bases, with 16 bases remaining between them. This CDR3 comprises 14 residues. The CDR3 DNA reads TGCGCCAGCGATAAGACCGGGTTGGCAGATACGCAGTATTTT. It translates to CASDKTGLADTQYF.

The chain recombines TRBV5-1 with TRBJ2-2, with TRBD2 identical over 14 bases. V lost 4 bases and J lost 5; bases outside the gene matches: 13. The CDR3 spans 19 residues. In germline, CDR1 is SGHRS, CDR2 YFSETQ. The CDR3 protein is CASSPQSGLAGGRTGELFF. The DNA for the CDR3 is TGCGCCAGCAGCCCCCAAAGCGGACTAGCGGGGGGACGAACCGGGGAGCTGTTTTTT. The full variable domain, rest sourced from reference TRBV5-1 and TRBJ2-2, is KAGVTQTPRYLIKTRGQQVTLSCSPISGHRSVSWYQQTPGQGLQFLFEYFSETQRNKGNFPGRFSGRQFSNSRSEMNVSTLELGDSALYLCASSPQSGLAGGRTGELFFGEGSRLTVL.

The rearrangement joins TRBV30 to TRBJ2-2; D gene ambiguous. CDR1 is GTSNPN, CDR2 SVGIG, per germline (reference sequence). V was pared by 4 bases and J by 4 bases, with 7 bases between. The length of the CDR3 is 12 residues. For the CDR3, the DNA is TGTGCCTGGAAGTTCGGCACCGGGGAGCTGTTTTTT. It yields the protein CAWKFGTGELFF. Drawing the rest from reference TRBV30 and TRBJ2-2, the complete variable domain is SQTIHQWPATLVQPVGSPLSLECTVEGTSNPNLYWYRQAAGRGLQLLFYSVGIGQISSEVPQNLSASRPQDRQFILSSKKLLLSDSGFYLCAWKFGTGELFFGEGSRLTVL.

This rearrangement joins TRBV4-1 to TRBJ2-3, with 7 bases fitting TRBD2. Trimming removed 6 bases from V and 1 base from J; junction bases left unmatched: 10. Germline values: CDR1 MGHRA, CDR2 YSYEKL. The CDR3 has 16 residues. The CDR3 loop is CASSAVWAGGTDTQYF. The CDR3 region has the DNA TGCGCCAGCAGTGCCGTATGGGCGGGAGGCACAGATACGCAGTATTTT.

The chain carries TRBV7-6 and TRBJ1-3; D may be TRBD1 (6 bases). This CDR3 is built from 16 residues. Germline lookup yields CDR1 SGHVS and CDR2 FNYEAQ. Trimming removed 5 bases at V and 0 bases at J, with 14 bases between. CDR3 nucleotides: TGTGCCAGCAGCCCAGGGCAGGGGATCTCTGGAAACACCATATATTTT. Translation: CASSPGQGISGNTIYF.

The chain combines TRBV7-9 with TRBJ1-2; 9 bases match TRBD1. The CDR3 has 16 residues. V lost 0 bases to trimming and J lost 8 bases; unmatched junction nucleotides: 10. Germline CDR1 SEHNR, CDR2 FQNEAQ (reference sequence). The CDR3 here is CASSLAHPGQGNGYTF. CDR3 in DNA: TGTGCCAGCAGCTTAGCTCACCCGGGACAGGGAAACGGCTACACCTTC.

This rearrangement joins TRBV18 to TRBJ1-5; 9 bases are shared with TRBD1. V gave up 3 bases and J gave up 2 bases; unmatched junction bases: 5. This CDR3 spans 16 amino acids. Germline assignment: CDR1 KGHSH and CDR2 LQKENI. CDR3 residues: CASSPRTGAGNQPQHF. CDR3 DNA: TGTGCCAGCTCACCTCGGACAGGGGCGGGCAATCAGCCCCAGCATTTT.

This clone was recorded once. This rearrangement joins TRBV19 to TRBJ2-3, with a tentative D call TRBD1 (6 bases). V was clipped by 4 bases and J by 0 bases, with 11 bases between them. The germline V gene encodes CDR1 LNHDA and CDR2 SQIVND (reference sequence). The CDR3 totals 15 residues. The CDR3 DNA sequence: TGTGCCAGTAGTAAACAGGGTATAAGCACAGATACGCAGTATTTT. Its protein is CASSKQGISTDTQYF.